This TCR beta chain was sequenced for a study of blood T cell repertoires in COVID-19. Study information: COVID-19 samples from acute and convalescent phases originated in the United States, Italy and Spain. PBMCs, B-cell-depleted T cells, or T cells provided the cDNA or gDNA that made up the material.

CDR1 is SGDLS, CDR2 YYNGEE, per germline. The CDR3 covers 16 residues. The V gene lost 1 base and the J gene lost 4 bases, with 15 bases spanning the gap. Per the original data handling: Estimation of nucleated cell counts relied on the amplification of reference gene primers. Profiled with immunoSEQ multiplex PCR; TCRdb holds only in-frame clones, not every one. V and J calls and clone size are given by that table; D and trimming were obtained from the DNA. The repertoire has about 380,000 clones, roughly 89% of them found once; the top ten carry approximately 6.2%. Sequencing was carried out using peripheral blood. This chain connects TRBV9 to TRBJ1-3; D ambiguous. The TCR sequence derives from a man aged 18 to 29 with active or convalescent COVID-19. The CDR3 nucleotides are TGTGCCAGCAGCGTATACCCGGGTGGGTTCGGAAACACCATATATTTT. Protein sequence: CASSVYPGGFGNTIYF.